This TCR beta chain was documented in a study of blood T cell repertoires in COVID-19. Study-level background: Researchers got acute and convalescent COVID-19 samples from the United States, Italy and Spain. T cells, B-cell-depleted T cells, or PBMCs provided the cDNA or gDNA that served as material.

The CDR3 runs 17 residues. V lost 3 bases and J 6 bases, leaving 20 bases between the germline ends. Germline CDR1 is MGHRA and CDR2 is YSYEKL. Authors' processing steps: Scientists estimated how many nucleated cells there were by amplifying reference gene primers. Some clones are missing from TCRdb's copy, which holds only in-frame ones; the method was immunoSEQ multiplex PCR. That table gives V, J and clone size, and the DNA gave D and trimming. This table has 65,000 to 80,000 clones, about four fifths appearing once. This receptor was taken from a human donor in a cohort sampled during active COVID-19. The rearrangement uses TRBV4-1 and TRBJ1-4; no reliable D call. Sequencing was done on a sample of peripheral blood. The DNA of the CDR3 is TGCGCCAGCAGCCACCTAGGCGCGGAGGGAAATGATGAAAAACTGTTTTTT. Its translation: CASSHLGAEGNDEKLFF.